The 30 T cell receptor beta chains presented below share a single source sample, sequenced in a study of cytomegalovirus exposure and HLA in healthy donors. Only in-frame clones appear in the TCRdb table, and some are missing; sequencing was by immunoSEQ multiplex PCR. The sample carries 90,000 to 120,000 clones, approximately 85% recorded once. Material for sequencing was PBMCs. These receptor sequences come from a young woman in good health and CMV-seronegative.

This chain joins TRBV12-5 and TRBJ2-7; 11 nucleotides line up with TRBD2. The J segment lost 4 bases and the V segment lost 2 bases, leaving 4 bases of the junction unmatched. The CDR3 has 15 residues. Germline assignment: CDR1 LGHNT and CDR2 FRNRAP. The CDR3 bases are TGTGCTAGTGGTTTGAGGCTAGCGGGGGGATACGAGCAGTACTTC. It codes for CASGLRLAGGYEQYF.

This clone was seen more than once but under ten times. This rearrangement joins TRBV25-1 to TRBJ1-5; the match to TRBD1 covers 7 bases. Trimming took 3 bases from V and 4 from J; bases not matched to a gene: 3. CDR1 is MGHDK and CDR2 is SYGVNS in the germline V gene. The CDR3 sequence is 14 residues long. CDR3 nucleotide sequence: TGTGCCAGCAGTGAGACAGGGTGGAATCAGCCCCAGCATTTT. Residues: CASSETGWNQPQHF.

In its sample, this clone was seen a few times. The CDR3 nucleotides are TGTGCCAGCAGTGAAGGCTTAGTAGTGAAAGGCTACACCTTC. Encoded protein: CASSEGLVVKGYTF. The V call is TRBV6-1, the J call TRBJ1-2; no reliable D call. Germline V gene data show CDR1 as MNHNS and CDR2 as SASEGT. V dropped 1 base and J dropped 8 bases, with 14 bases sitting between them. This CDR3 is 14 amino acids long.

CDR3 sequence reads: CASSQGQGTPGANVLTF. CDR3 coding DNA: TGCGCCAGCAGCCAGGGACAGGGGACCCCTGGGGCCAACGTCCTGACTTTC. V usage is TRBV4-1 and J usage is TRBJ2-6; 10 bases line up with TRBD1. Trimming at V came to 3 bases and at J to 2 bases, leaving 4 bases not matched to a gene. This CDR3 spans 17 amino acids. Per germline, CDR1 MGHRA and CDR2 YSYEKL.

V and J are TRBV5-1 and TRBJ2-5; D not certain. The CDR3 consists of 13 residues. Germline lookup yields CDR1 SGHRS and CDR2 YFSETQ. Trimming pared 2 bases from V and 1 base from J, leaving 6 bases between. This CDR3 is CASSFRTQETQYF. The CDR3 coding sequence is TGCGCCAGCAGCTTTAGAACCCAAGAGACCCAGTACTTC. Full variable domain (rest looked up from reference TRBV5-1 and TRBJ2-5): KAGVTQTPRYLIKTRGQQVTLSCSPISGHRSVSWYQQTPGQGLQFLFEYFSETQRNKGNFPGRFSGRQFSNSRSEMNVSTLELGDSALYLCASSFRTQETQYFGPGTRLLVL.

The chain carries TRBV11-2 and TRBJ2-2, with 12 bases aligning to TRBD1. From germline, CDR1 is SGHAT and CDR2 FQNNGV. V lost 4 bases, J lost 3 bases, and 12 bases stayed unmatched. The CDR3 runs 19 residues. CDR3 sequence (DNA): TGTGCCAGCAGCTCCCCCCCGGGACAGGGGGCTCTATACACCGGGGAGCTGTTTTTT. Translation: CASSSPPGQGALYTGELFF.

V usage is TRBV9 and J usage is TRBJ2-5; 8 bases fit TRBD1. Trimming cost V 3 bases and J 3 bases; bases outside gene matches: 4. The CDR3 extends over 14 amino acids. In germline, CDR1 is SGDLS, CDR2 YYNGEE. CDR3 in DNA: TGTGCCAGCAGCGCGACGGACAGGGAAGAGACCCAGTACTTC. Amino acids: CASSATDREETQYF.

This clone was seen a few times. Here the CDR3 reads CASSERAGDYNEQFF. The DNA for the CDR3 is TGTGCCAGCAGCGAGAGAGCGGGGGACTACAATGAGCAGTTCTTC. The chain is built from TRBV6-4 and TRBJ2-1; TRBD2 aligns across 8 bases. Trimming cost V 6 bases and J 3 bases; bases outside gene matches: 7. From germline, CDR1 is MRHNA and CDR2 SNTAGT. CDR3 size: 15 residues.

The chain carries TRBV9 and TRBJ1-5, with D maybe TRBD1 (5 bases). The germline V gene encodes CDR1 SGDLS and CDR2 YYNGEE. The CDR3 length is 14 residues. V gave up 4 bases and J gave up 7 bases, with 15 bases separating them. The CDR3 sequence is CASSPWGGDQPQHF. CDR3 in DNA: TGTGCCAGCAGCCCCTGGGGGGGGGACCAGCCCCAGCATTTT.

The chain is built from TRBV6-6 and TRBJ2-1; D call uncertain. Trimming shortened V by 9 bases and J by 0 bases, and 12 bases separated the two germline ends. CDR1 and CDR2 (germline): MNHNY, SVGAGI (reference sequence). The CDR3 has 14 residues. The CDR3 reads CASSVGFSYNEQFF. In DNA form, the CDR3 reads TGTGCCAGTTCGGTGGGCTTCTCCTACAATGAGCAGTTCTTC.

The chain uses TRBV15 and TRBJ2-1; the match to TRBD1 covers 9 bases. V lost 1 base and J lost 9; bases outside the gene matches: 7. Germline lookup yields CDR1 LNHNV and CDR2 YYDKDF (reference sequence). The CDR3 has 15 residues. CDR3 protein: CATSRVRTGGIEQFF. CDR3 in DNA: TGTGCCACCAGCAGAGTGAGAACAGGGGGCATTGAGCAGTTCTTC.

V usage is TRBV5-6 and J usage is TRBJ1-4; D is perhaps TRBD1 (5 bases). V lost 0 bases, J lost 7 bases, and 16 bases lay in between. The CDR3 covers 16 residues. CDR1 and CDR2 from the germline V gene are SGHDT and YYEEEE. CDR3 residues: CASSLAGGERTEKLFF. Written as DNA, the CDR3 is TGTGCCAGCAGCTTGGCCGGGGGGGAGAGGACTGAAAAACTGTTTTTT.

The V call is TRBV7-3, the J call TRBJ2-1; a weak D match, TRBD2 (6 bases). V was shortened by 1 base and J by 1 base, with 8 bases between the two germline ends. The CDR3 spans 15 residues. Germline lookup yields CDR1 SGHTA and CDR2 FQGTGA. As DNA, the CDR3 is TGTGCCAGCAGCTTAAGCCGGGGGTCCTACAATGAGCAGTTCTTC. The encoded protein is CASSLSRGSYNEQFF.

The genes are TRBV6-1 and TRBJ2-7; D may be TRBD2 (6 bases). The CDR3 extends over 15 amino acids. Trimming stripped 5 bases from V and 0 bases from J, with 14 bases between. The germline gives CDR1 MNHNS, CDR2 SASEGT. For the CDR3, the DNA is TGTGCCAGCAGTCAAGGTTTGGGGGGCTCCTACGAGCAGTACTTC. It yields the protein CASSQGLGGSYEQYF.

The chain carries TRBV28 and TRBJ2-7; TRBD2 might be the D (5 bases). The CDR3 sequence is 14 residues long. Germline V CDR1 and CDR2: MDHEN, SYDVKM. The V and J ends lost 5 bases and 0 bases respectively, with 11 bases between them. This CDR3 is CASSLVGDSYEQYF. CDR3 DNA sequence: TGTGCCAGCAGTCTCGTCGGGGACTCCTACGAGCAGTACTTC.

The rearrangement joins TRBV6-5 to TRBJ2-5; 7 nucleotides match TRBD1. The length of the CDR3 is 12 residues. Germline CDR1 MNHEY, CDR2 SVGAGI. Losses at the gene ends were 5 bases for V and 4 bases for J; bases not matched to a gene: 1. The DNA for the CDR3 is TGTGCCAGCAGTAGACAGGGAGAGACCCAGTACTTC. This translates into CASSRQGETQYF.

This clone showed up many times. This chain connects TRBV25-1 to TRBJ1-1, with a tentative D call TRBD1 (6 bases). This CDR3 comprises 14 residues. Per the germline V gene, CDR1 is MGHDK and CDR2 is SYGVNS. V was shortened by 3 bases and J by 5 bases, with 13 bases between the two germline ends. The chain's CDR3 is CASSERGGDTEAFF. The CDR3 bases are TGTGCCAGCAGTGAGAGAGGGGGGGATACTGAAGCTTTCTTT.

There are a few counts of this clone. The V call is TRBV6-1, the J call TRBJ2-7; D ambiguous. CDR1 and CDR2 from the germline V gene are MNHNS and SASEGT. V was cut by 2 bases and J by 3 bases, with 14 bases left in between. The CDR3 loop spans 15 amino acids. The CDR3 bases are TGTGCCAGCAGTGAACTAGGCCCAGCCCGCTACGAGCAGTACTTC. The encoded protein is CASSELGPARYEQYF.

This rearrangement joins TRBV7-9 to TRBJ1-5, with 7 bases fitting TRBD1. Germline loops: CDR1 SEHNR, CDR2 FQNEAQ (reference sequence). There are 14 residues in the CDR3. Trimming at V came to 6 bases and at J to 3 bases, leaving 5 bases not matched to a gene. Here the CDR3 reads CASSIGGVNQPQHF. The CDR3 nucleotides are TGTGCCAGCAGTATAGGGGGCGTCAATCAGCCCCAGCATTTT.

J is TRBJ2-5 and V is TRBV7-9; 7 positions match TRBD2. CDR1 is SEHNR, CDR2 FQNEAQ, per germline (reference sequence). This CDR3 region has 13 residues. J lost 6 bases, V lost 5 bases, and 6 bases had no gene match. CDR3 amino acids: CASSRGESQTQYF. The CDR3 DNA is TGTGCCAGCAGCCGGGGGGAAAGCCAGACCCAGTACTTC.

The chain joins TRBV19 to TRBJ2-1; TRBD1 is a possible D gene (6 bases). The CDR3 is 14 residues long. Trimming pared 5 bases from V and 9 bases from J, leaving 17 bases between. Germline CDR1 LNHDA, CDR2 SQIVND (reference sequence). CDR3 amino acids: CASSLTGFVGEQFF. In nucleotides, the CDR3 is TGTGCCAGTAGTCTAACAGGGTTTGTAGGTGAGCAGTTCTTC.

In DNA, the CDR3 is TGTGCCATCCAAGGTACTAGCCCGACCGGGGAGCTGTTTTTT. It is translated as CAIQGTSPTGELFF. The chain links TRBV10-3 to TRBJ2-2, with TRBD2 as a possible D gene (6 bases). This CDR3 has 14 amino acids. Germline V CDR1 and CDR2: ENHRY, SYGVKD. Deletions cut 8 bases from V and 5 bases from J, with 15 bases between.

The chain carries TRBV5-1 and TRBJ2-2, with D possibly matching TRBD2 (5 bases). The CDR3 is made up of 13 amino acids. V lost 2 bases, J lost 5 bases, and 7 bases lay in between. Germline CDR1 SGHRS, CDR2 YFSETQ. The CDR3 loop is CASSLLVTGELFF. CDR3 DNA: TGCGCCAGCAGCTTACTAGTAACCGGGGAGCTGTTTTTT.

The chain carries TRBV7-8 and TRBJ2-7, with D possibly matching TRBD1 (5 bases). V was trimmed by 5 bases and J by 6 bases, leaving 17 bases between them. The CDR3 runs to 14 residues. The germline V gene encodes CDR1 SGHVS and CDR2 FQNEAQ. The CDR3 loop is CASSPNRAQGEQYF. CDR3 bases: TGTGCCAGCAGCCCGAACCGGGCGCAGGGCGAGCAGTACTTC.

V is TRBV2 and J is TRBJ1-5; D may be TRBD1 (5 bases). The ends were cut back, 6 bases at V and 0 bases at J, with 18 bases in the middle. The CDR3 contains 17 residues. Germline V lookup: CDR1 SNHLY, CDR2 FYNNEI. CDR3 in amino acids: CASRGGGGTYSNQPQHF. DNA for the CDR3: TGTGCCAGCAGGGGGGGTGGCGGAACCTATAGCAATCAGCCCCAGCATTTT.

CDR3 in amino acids: CASSLEGQINYGYTF. The CDR3 DNA reads as TGCGCCAGCAGCTTGGAGGGACAGATTAACTATGGCTACACCTTC. V is TRBV5-1 and J is TRBJ1-2; 7 bases fit TRBD1. Trimming took 0 bases from V and 1 from J; bases not matched to a gene: 3. Germline V gives CDR1 SGHRS, CDR2 YFSETQ. The CDR3 is 15 residues long. The whole variable domain, filled in from reference TRBV5-1 and TRBJ1-2, reads KAGVTQTPRYLIKTRGQQVTLSCSPISGHRSVSWYQQTPGQGLQFLFEYFSETQRNKGNFPGRFSGRQFSNSRSEMNVSTLELGDSALYLCASSLEGQINYGYTFGSGTRLTVV.

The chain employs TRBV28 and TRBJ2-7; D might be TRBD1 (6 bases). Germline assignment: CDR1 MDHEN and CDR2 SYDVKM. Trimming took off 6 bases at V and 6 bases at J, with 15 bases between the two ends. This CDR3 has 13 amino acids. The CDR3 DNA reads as TGTGCCAGCAGACCGACAGGCGTGGGCGAGCAGTACTTC. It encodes CASRPTGVGEQYF. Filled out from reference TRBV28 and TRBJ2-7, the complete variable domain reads DVKVTQSSRYLVKRTGEKVFLECVQDMDHENMFWYRQDPGLGLRLIYFSYDVKMKEKGDIPEGYSVSREKKERFSLILESASTNQTSMYLCASRPTGVGEQYFGPGTRLTVT.

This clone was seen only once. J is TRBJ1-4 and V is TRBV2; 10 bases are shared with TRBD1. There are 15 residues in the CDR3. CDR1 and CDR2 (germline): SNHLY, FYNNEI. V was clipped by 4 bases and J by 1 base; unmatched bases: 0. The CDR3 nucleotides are TGTGCCAGCAGTGGGACAGGGGGAACTAATGAAAAACTGTTTTTT. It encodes CASSGTGGTNEKLFF. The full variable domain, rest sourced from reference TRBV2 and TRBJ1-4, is EPEVTQTPSHQVTQMGQEVILRCVPISNHLYFYWYRQILGQKVEFLVSFYNNEISEKSEIFDDQFSVERPDGSNFTLKIRSTKLEDSAMYFCASSGTGGTNEKLFFGSGTQLSVL.

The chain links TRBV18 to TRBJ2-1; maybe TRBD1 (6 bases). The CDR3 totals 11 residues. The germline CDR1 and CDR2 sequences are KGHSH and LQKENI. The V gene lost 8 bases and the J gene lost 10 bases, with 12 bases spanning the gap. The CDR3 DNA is TGTGCCAGCCGACGGGACACCGAGCAGTTCTTC. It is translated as CASRRDTEQFF.

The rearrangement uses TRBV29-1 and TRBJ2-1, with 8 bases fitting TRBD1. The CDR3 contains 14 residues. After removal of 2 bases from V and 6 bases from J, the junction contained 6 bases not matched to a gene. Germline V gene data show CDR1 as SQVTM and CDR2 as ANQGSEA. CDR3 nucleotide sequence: TGCAGCGTTGAAATGGTGACAGGGGCCAATGAGCAGTTCTTC. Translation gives CSVEMVTGANEQFF.